These 22 T cell receptor beta chains were all obtained from the same sample, sequenced in a study of blood T cell repertoires in COVID-19. Repertoires were generated with immunoSEQ multiplex PCR, while TCRdb's copy carries only in-frame clones and drops some. Here the sample spans about 250,000 clones, 80% to 90% being singletons. Sequenced: peripheral blood. All receptors come from a man older than 75 with acute or convalescent COVID-19.

Points on this clone: Other nucleotide sequences in the sample specify the same CDR3. This sequence joins TRBV12-3 or TRBV12-4 and TRBJ1-2; D might be TRBD1 (5 bases). V dropped 3 bases and J dropped 5 bases, with 10 bases sitting between them. The CDR3 runs 13 residues. The CDR3, as DNA: TGTGCCAGCAGTTTGGGGCAGGCGTATGGCTACACCTTC. Translation: CASSLGQAYGYTF.

The rearrangement links TRBV6-6 to TRBJ1-3, with 8 nucleotides matching TRBD1. Germline V gives CDR1 MNHNY, CDR2 SVGAGI (reference sequence). CDR3 length: 14 residues. The V segment lost 5 bases and the J segment 4 bases; nucleotides outside the gene matches: 4. The CDR3 bases are TGTGCCAGCAGTCCCGGGACAGGCGGAAACACCATATATTTT. It specifies CASSPGTGGNTIYF.

This clone was counted a single time. The rearrangement links TRBV16 to TRBJ1-5, with D perhaps TRBD1 (6 bases). CDR1 is KGHSY and CDR2 is FQNENV in the germline V gene. The CDR3 has 14 residues. V was pared by 4 bases and J by 0 bases, with 7 bases between. The CDR3 is CASSPDSSNQPQHF. The DNA of the CDR3 is TGTGCCAGCAGCCCGGACAGTAGCAATCAGCCCCAGCATTTT. The full variable domain, in which reference TRBV16 and TRBJ1-5 provide the parts outside the CDR3, is GEEVAQTPKHLVRGEGQKAKLYCAPIKGHSYVFWYQQVLKNEFKFLISFQNENVFDETGMPKERFSAKCLPNSPCSLEIQATKLEDSAVYFCASSPDSSNQPQHFGDGTRLSIL.

The chain employs TRBV5-1 and TRBJ2-2; 11 nucleotides align to TRBD2. This CDR3 is 16 amino acids long. CDR1 and CDR2 (germline): SGHRS, YFSETQ. V lost 4 bases and J lost 2; bases outside the gene matches: 4. Here the CDR3 DNA reads TGCGCCAGCAGCCATAGCGGGAGGGGTAACACCGGGGAGCTGTTTTTT. This encodes CASSHSGRGNTGELFF.

The J gene is TRBJ1-5, the V gene TRBV2, with D maybe TRBD1 (6 bases). This CDR3 has 15 amino acids. Germline CDR1 reads SNHLY; CDR2 reads FYNNEI. V gave up 5 bases and J gave up 4 bases, with 15 bases separating them. CDR3 region: CASSTEQGPNQPQHF. Here the CDR3 DNA reads TGTGCCAGCAGTACCGAACAGGGCCCAAATCAGCCCCAGCATTTT.

The V gene is TRBV5-6, the J gene TRBJ1-2; TRBD1 is a possible D gene (5 bases). Deletions cut 4 bases from V and 2 bases from J, with 9 bases between. The V gene's germline CDR1 is SGHDT and CDR2 YYEEEE. The CDR3 sequence is 13 residues long. The CDR3 loop is CASSIQENYGYTF. The CDR3 coding sequence is TGTGCCAGCAGCATACAGGAGAACTATGGCTACACCTTC.

This chain uses TRBV7-2 with TRBJ2-3; D is ambiguous. CDR1 and CDR2 from the germline V gene are SGHTA and FQGNSA. The CDR3 runs 11 residues. The germline V and J ends were trimmed by 3 bases and 6 bases, with 4 bases remaining between them. CDR3: CASSLRDTQYF. As DNA, the CDR3 is TGTGCCAGCAGCTTGAGGGATACGCAGTATTTT.

A single count supports this clone. The J gene is TRBJ2-1, the V gene TRBV7-2; the match to TRBD2 covers 7 bases. Germline V gene data show CDR1 as SGHTA and CDR2 as FQGNSA. The length of the CDR3 is 17 residues. J lost 2 bases, V lost 5 bases, and 12 bases had no gene match. Here the CDR3 DNA reads TGTGCCAGCAGCCCCGTAATGGCGGGGACTACCTACAATGAGCAGTTCTTC. It yields the protein CASSPVMAGTTYNEQFF.

V and J are TRBV3-1 (or the pseudogene TRBV3-2) and TRBJ1-2; the match to TRBD1 covers 9 bases. The CDR3 extends over 17 amino acids. Germline lookup yields CDR1 LGHDT and CDR2 YNNKEL (reference sequence). V trimming: 4 bases; J trimming: 1 base; junction bases outside the gene matches: 10. The CDR3 coding sequence is TGTGCCAGCAGCCGCCTTCCCGGGACAGGGAATAACTATGGCTACACCTTC. Residues: CASSRLPGTGNNYGYTF.

The V and J genes are TRBV7-2 and TRBJ2-2, with 10 bases fitting TRBD2. V dropped 1 base and J dropped 7; count of bases not matched to a gene: 6. This CDR3 spans 16 amino acids. Germline assignment: CDR1 SGHTA and CDR2 FQGNSA. The CDR3 sequence is CASSLVSSGRIGELFF. DNA of the CDR3: TGTGCCAGCAGCTTAGTTTCTAGCGGGAGAATCGGGGAGCTGTTTTTT.

The V and J genes are TRBV24-1 and TRBJ2-3; no firm D call. The CDR3 is 13 residues long. Trimming removed 1 base from V and 5 bases from J, with 6 bases in between. CDR1 and CDR2 from the germline V gene are KGHDR and SFDVKD. CDR3 amino acids: CATSDLSGDTQYF. The CDR3 DNA is TGTGCCACCAGTGATTTATCCGGAGATACGCAGTATTTT.

The chain is built from TRBV27 and TRBJ2-5; D not resolved. Germline CDR1 reads MNHEY; CDR2 reads SMNVEV (reference sequence). V was shortened by 5 bases and J by 1 base, with 2 bases between the two germline ends. The CDR3 spans 11 residues. This CDR3 is CASSLQETQYF. The CDR3 DNA sequence: TGTGCCAGCAGTCTCCAAGAGACCCAGTACTTC.

V and J are TRBV27 and TRBJ2-1; 8 positions agree with TRBD1. The germline CDR1 and CDR2 sequences are MNHEY and SMNVEV (reference sequence). The CDR3 contains 15 residues. V shed 7 bases and J 0 bases; nucleotides not matched to a gene: 5. The CDR3 region is CASKVQGGSYNEQFF. CDR3 DNA sequence: TGTGCCAGCAAGGTACAGGGGGGCTCCTACAATGAGCAGTTCTTC.

The chain carries TRBV28 and TRBJ1-6; 10 positions match TRBD1. This CDR3 is 13 amino acids long. Losses at the gene ends were 10 bases for V and 7 bases for J; bases not matched to a gene: 4. Germline V gives CDR1 MDHEN, CDR2 SYDVKM. CDR3 in amino acids: CAIKGQGNSPLHF. DNA for the CDR3: TGTGCCATCAAGGGACAGGGGAATTCACCCCTCCACTTT.

The genes are TRBV9 and TRBJ1-6; 7 bases line up with TRBD1. The CDR3 length is 15 residues. After removal of 4 bases from V and 7 bases from J, the junction contained 8 bases not matched to a gene. Per germline, CDR1 SGDLS and CDR2 YYNGEE. The CDR3 DNA is TGTGCCAGCAGCCCCCGTGGAGGGGGCAATTCACCCCTCCACTTT. Translation gives CASSPRGGGNSPLHF.

The chain carries TRBV27 and TRBJ1-2; D not resolved. The CDR3 consists of 15 residues. V was clipped by 0 bases and J by 2 bases, with 10 bases between them. Germline CDR1 is MNHEY and CDR2 is SMNVEV (reference sequence). The CDR3 coding sequence is TGTGCCAGCAGTTTATCGTACAGCCCGAACTATGGCTACACCTTC. It translates to CASSLSYSPNYGYTF.

V is TRBV7-2 and J is TRBJ1-5; D ambiguous. Germline CDR1 reads SGHTA; CDR2 reads FQGNSA. V lost 5 bases to trimming and J lost 6 bases, with 8 bases between them. This CDR3 is 12 amino acids long. DNA of the CDR3: TGTGCCAGCAGCAGCTACGGTCAGCCCCAGCATTTT. Translating it yields CASSSYGQPQHF.

In its sample, this clone was seen once. The J gene is TRBJ2-7, the V gene TRBV5-1; 9 bases align to TRBD2. Germline V lookup: CDR1 SGHRS, CDR2 YFSETQ. J lost 2 bases, V lost 4 bases, and 7 bases had no gene match. This CDR3 comprises 15 residues. The CDR3 sequence is CASSPLSGSAYEQYF. Written as DNA, the CDR3 is TGCGCCAGCAGCCCCCTTAGCGGGAGTGCCTACGAGCAGTACTTC.

The V gene is TRBV19, the J gene TRBJ1-3; 9 nucleotides match TRBD1. V shed 6 bases and J 1 base; nucleotides not matched to a gene: 7. Looked up from germline, CDR1 is LNHDA and CDR2 is SQIVND (reference sequence). This CDR3 comprises 16 residues. In DNA form, the CDR3 reads TGTGCCAGTAGAGAGAGGACAGGGGCATCTGGAAACACCATATATTTT. Protein: CASRERTGASGNTIYF.

The chain couples TRBV7-3 to TRBJ2-7, with 7 bases aligning to TRBD1. V trimming: 4 bases; J trimming: 1 base; junction bases outside the gene matches: 7. CDR1 and CDR2 (germline): SGHTA, FQGTGA. This CDR3 comprises 15 residues. In nucleotides, the CDR3 is TGTGCCAGCAGCTGGCGACAGGGACCTTCCTACGAGCAGTACTTC. Its translation: CASSWRQGPSYEQYF.

This sequence joins TRBV5-1 and TRBJ1-2; TRBD1 agrees at 9 bases. The CDR3 has 15 amino acids. CDR1 SGHRS and CDR2 YFSETQ come from the germline V gene. The junction had 8 bases not matched to a gene; V was cut back by 2 bases and J by 6 bases. DNA for the CDR3: TGCGCCAGCAGCTTTGAACAGGGGGCGCTCGATGGCTACACCTTC. Translating it yields CASSFEQGALDGYTF.

V gene TRBV18 combines with J gene TRBJ1-1; possibly TRBD1 for D (6 bases). This CDR3 has 16 amino acids. In germline, CDR1 is KGHSH, CDR2 LQKENI. V was cut by 3 bases and J by 0 bases, with 14 bases left in between. CDR3 in amino acids: CASSPRTAQMNTEAFF. CDR3 sequence (DNA): TGTGCCAGCTCACCGAGGACAGCCCAGATGAACACTGAAGCTTTCTTT.